This TCR beta chain came from a study of cytomegalovirus exposure and HLA in healthy donors. A note on this clone: Its antigen is undetermined.

V lost 2 bases and J lost 0; bases outside the gene matches: 8. This CDR3 is 16 amino acids long. Germline V lookup: CDR1 SQVTM, CDR2 ANQGSEA. Sequenced by immunoSEQ multiplex PCR; TCRdb stores in-frame clones only, minus some. The sample yields some 60,000 clones, around 95% seen once. Whole-study results and caveats: Per published reports, the classifier diagnosed cytomegalovirus status with high specificity and sensitivity. The finding came from a later analysis; first-cohort TCR clusters tended to co-occur in the roughly 110 validation repertoires. Specificity for CMV antigens was confirmed in vitro for a few of the CMV-associated chains.

V is TRBV29-1 and J is TRBJ1-1; 8 bases agree with TRBD1. This clonotype was sampled from a man younger than 30 in good health and CMV-seropositive. Sequencing used PBMCs. The CDR3, as DNA: TGCAGCGTTGAATCCGGGACAGGTCAATTGAACACTGAAGCTTTCTTT. Its translation is CSVESGTGQLNTEAFF.